The 14 T cell receptor beta chains listed next were all sequenced from one sample in a study of T cells in tuberculosis. Using immunoSEQ multiplex PCR, the repertoire was profiled, and TCRdb retains in-frame clones only, with some absent. The sample carries some 29,000 clones, roughly 89% recorded once. The sample taken for sequencing was PBMCs. The receptors originated from a donor aged 10 to 29 with latent tuberculosis or without tuberculosis infection.

The V and J genes are TRBV7-9 and TRBJ1-1, with D uncertain. CDR1 is SEHNR and CDR2 is FQNEAQ in the germline V gene (reference sequence). V lost 5 bases and J 3 bases, leaving 10 bases between the germline ends. The CDR3 has 13 residues. CDR3 residues: CASSPPADTEAFF. CDR3 DNA sequence: TGTGCCAGCAGCCCTCCGGCGGACACTGAAGCTTTCTTT.

The J gene is TRBJ2-2, the V gene TRBV9; 8 positions agree with TRBD2. V was clipped by 0 bases and J by 6 bases; unmatched bases: 10. The germline gives CDR1 SGDLS, CDR2 YYNGEE. The CDR3 extends over 17 amino acids. The CDR3 coding sequence is TGTGCCAGCAGCGTAGCGGGGGGGCCGGCTTATTCCGGGGAGCTGTTTTTT. The encoded protein is CASSVAGGPAYSGELFF.

V gene TRBV6-4 combines with J gene TRBJ2-7; 11 positions agree with TRBD1. After removal of 4 bases from V and 5 bases from J, the junction contained 4 bases not matched to a gene. Germline CDR1 reads MRHNA; CDR2 reads SNTAGT. The CDR3 sequence is 14 residues long. The CDR3 nucleotides read TGTGCCAGCAGTGTTGGACAGGGGGCGAACGAGCAGTACTTC. It is translated as CASSVGQGANEQYF.

The rearrangement joins TRBV5-6 to TRBJ2-3, with 14 nucleotides matching TRBD2. The germline gives CDR1 SGHDT, CDR2 YYEEEE. V lost 4 bases and J lost 6; bases outside the gene matches: 10. The CDR3 has 17 amino acids. CDR3 sequence: CASSLGLAGASGDTQYF. Here the CDR3 DNA reads TGTGCCAGCAGCCTGGGACTAGCGGGGGCCTCTGGTGATACGCAGTATTTT.

V gene TRBV27 combines with J gene TRBJ2-7; tentative D call: TRBD1 (5 bases). There are 17 residues in the CDR3. The V and J ends lost 5 bases and 0 bases respectively, with 20 bases between them. Looked up from germline, CDR1 is MNHEY and CDR2 is SMNVEV (reference sequence). As DNA, the CDR3 is TGTGCCAGCAGTATAAACCTGGGCCAGGGAAGCTCCTACGAGCAGTACTTC. Protein product: CASSINLGQGSSYEQYF.

The gene calls are TRBV15 and TRBJ1-1, with D maybe TRBD1 (6 bases). CDR1 LNHNV and CDR2 YYDKDF come from the germline V gene (reference sequence). Trimming cost V 10 bases and J 3 bases, with 15 bases left between them. There are 13 residues in the CDR3. The CDR3 sequence: CASNRVEDTEAFF. In DNA, the CDR3 is TGTGCCAGTAACAGGGTTGAGGACACTGAAGCTTTCTTT.

This clone was counted a single time. The genes are TRBV21-1 and TRBJ1-6; the D call in the table, TRBD1, was not verified against the DNA. TRBV21-1 is a pseudogene. CDR3 length: 15 amino acids. The CDR3 sequence: CASSKAPQNNSPLHF. CDR3 nucleotide sequence: TGTGCCAGCAGCAAAGCGCCGCAGAATAATTCACCCCTCCACTTT.

The J gene is TRBJ1-6, the V gene TRBV6-5; 7 nucleotides line up with TRBD1. Trimming removed 4 bases from V and 10 bases from J; junction bases left unmatched: 10. CDR3 length: 15 amino acids. CDR1 MNHEY and CDR2 SVGAGI come from the germline V gene. CDR3 in DNA: TGTGCCAGCAGTTTAACGACAGGGCGAGGGTCACCCCTCCACTTT. Translated, it gives CASSLTTGRGSPLHF.

In its sample, this clone is medium-sized. The chain couples TRBV4-3 to TRBJ2-7, with 11 bases identical to TRBD1. V trimming: 1 base; J trimming: 4 bases; junction bases outside the gene matches: 3. This CDR3 is 15 amino acids long. Germline-derived CDR1 and CDR2 are LGHNA and YSLEER. CDR3 coding DNA: TGCGCCAGCAGCCAAGGGACAGGGGGCGCGTACGAGCAGTACTTC. Protein product: CASSQGTGGAYEQYF.

The chain recombines TRBV13 with TRBJ2-2, with 11 bases matching TRBD1. Germline trimming cut 5 bases from V and 2 bases from J; bases unmatched to any gene: 7. Germline CDR1 is PRHDT and CDR2 is FYEKMQ (reference sequence). The CDR3 is 17 residues long. The CDR3 DNA is TGTGCCAGCAGCCGCCGTAGGACAGGGGGCAACACCGGGGAGCTGTTTTTT. Amino acids: CASSRRRTGGNTGELFF.

The chain carries TRBV29-1 and TRBJ1-1, with 8 bases that match TRBD1. The junction had 7 bases not matched to a gene; V was cut back by 7 bases and J by 0 bases. CDR3 size: 14 residues. The germline V gene has CDR1 SQVTM and CDR2 ANQGSEA. CDR3 in amino acids: CSAPKTGVNTEAFF. The CDR3 DNA sequence: TGCAGCGCCCCTAAGACAGGGGTGAACACTGAAGCTTTCTTT.

The rearrangement joins TRBV27 to TRBJ2-3; TRBD2 aligns across 14 bases. Germline V gene data show CDR1 as MNHEY and CDR2 as SMNVEV (reference sequence). This CDR3 comprises 15 residues. V lost 4 bases to trimming and J lost 6 bases; unmatched junction nucleotides: 3. The CDR3 here is CASSSRLAGGDTQYF. DNA for the CDR3: TGTGCCAGCAGTTCTCGACTAGCGGGGGGGGATACGCAGTATTTT.

V usage is TRBV28 and J usage is TRBJ1-6; D might be TRBD1 (5 bases). Germline CDR1 and CDR2: MDHEN and SYDVKM. This CDR3 comprises 15 residues. V was trimmed by 5 bases and J by 5 bases, leaving 13 bases between them. The DNA of the CDR3 is TGTGCCAGCAGTACTCCCTCGACAGATAATTCACCCCTCCACTTT. Translation gives CASSTPSTDNSPLHF.

The chain joins TRBV7-7 to TRBJ2-1, with D possibly matching TRBD2 (6 bases). Deletions cut 0 bases from V and 6 bases from J, with 15 bases between. CDR3 length: 16 amino acids. From germline, CDR1 is SSHAT and CDR2 FNYEAQ (reference sequence). The CDR3 sequence: CASSLAGGVPGNEQFF. The CDR3, as DNA: TGTGCCAGCAGCTTAGCGGGCGGGGTTCCCGGCAATGAGCAGTTCTTC. Full variable domain (remainder filled in from reference TRBV7-7 and TRBJ2-1): GAGVSQSPRYKVTKRGQDVTLRCDPISSHATLYWYQQALGQGPEFLTYFNYEAQPDKSGLPSDRFSAERPEGSISTLTIQRTEQRDSAMYRCASSLAGGVPGNEQFFGPGTRLTVL.